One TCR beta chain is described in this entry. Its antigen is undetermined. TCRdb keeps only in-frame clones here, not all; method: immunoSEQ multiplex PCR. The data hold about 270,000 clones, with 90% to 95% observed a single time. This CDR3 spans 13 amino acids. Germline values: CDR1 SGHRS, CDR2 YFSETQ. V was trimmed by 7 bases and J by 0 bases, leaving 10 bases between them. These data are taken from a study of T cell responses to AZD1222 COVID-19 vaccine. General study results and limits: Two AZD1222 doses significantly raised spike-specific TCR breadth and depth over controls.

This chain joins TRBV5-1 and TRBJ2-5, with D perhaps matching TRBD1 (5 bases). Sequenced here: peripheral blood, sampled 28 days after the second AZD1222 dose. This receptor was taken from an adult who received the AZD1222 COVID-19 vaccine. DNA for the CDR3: TGCGCCAGCTCCCAGGGTCACCAAGAGACCCAGTACTTC. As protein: CASSQGHQETQYF. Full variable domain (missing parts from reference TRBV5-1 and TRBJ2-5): KAGVTQTPRYLIKTRGQQVTLSCSPISGHRSVSWYQQTPGQGLQFLFEYFSETQRNKGNFPGRFSGRQFSNSRSEMNVSTLELGDSALYLCASSQGHQETQYFGPGTRLLVL.